Here is one T cell receptor beta chain with its context. Seattle's enrolled individuals joined amid active infection and were then monitored longitudinally. Original data processing: Estimated nucleated cell counts came from reference gene primer amplification. Assay: immunoSEQ multiplex PCR; the TCRdb copy retains only in-frame clones and omits some. From that table come the V and J calls and clone size; the DNA was used to work out D and trimming. The sample has about 200,000 clones; 85% are singletons. V gave up 2 bases and J gave up 4 bases; unmatched junction bases: 9. Germline CDR1 reads KGHSH; CDR2 reads LQKENI. The CDR3 runs to 17 residues. The record originates from a study of blood T cell repertoires in COVID-19. Across the whole study: Sites in the United States, Italy and Spain provided acute and convalescent COVID-19 samples. T cells, B-cell-depleted T cells, or PBMCs provided the cDNA or gDNA that served as material.

The chain recombines TRBV18 with TRBJ2-2; TRBD2 matches at 8 bases. Sequences were obtained from peripheral blood. This receptor was obtained from a man between 60 and 70 years old with COVID-19, enrolled during active disease. The CDR3 loop reads CASSPLGLADSTGELFF. CDR3 nucleotides: TGTGCCAGCTCACCATTAGGACTAGCAGATAGCACCGGGGAGCTGTTTTTT.